This T cell receptor (beta chain) was recorded in a study of post-analysis software for immune sequencing data. Study background: As for disease course, relapsing-remitting, secondary progressive and progressive-relapsing multiple sclerosis were all included.

Researchers reported that TCR beta cDNA libraries carried unique molecular identifiers. The T cell input of about 1 to 10 million gave about half a million cDNA molecules. MiXCR, applied by TCRdb to the PCR reads, yields one record per CDR3 protein. There are 800,000 to 950,000 distinct CDR3 sequences in the sample; about 53% occur only once, and 4% to 5.5% lies in the top ten. Study-wide results and caveats: Among five TRBV segments more frequent in patients than controls were TRBV5-6, TRBV5-1 and TRBV20-1. Samples prepared in the same batch strongly co-clustered by F measure. The study found significantly lower normalized Chao1 diversity in multiple sclerosis patients than in controls.

Details on this clonotype: As yet, its antigen is unknown.

The V segment lost 6 bases and the J segment 12 bases; nucleotides outside the gene matches: 14. Per the germline V gene, CDR1 is SQVTM and CDR2 is ANQGSEA. The CDR3 spans 13 residues. This chain uses TRBV29-1 with TRBJ2-5; 9 positions agree with TRBD2. The receptor comes from a girl aged 5 to 17 with multiple sclerosis. Sequenced material: blood. The CDR3 coding sequence is TGCAGCGTCTCCTTCGGGGCTAGCGGGATTGAGTACTTC. It yields the protein CSVSFGASGIEYF.